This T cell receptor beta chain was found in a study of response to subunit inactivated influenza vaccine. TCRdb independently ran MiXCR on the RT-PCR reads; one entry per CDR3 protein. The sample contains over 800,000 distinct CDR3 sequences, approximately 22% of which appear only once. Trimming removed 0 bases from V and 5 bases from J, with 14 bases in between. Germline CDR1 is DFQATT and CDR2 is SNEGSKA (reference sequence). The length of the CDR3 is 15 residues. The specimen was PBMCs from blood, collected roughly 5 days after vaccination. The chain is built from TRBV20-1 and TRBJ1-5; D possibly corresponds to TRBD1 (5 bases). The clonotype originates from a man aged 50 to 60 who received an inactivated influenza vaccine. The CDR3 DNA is TGCAGTGCTAGAGATCTGGCAGGGTGGGATCAGCCCCAGCATTTT. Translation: CSARDLAGWDQPQHF.